This is a list of T cell receptor beta chains from one sample in a study of CD8 T cells in ankylosing spondylitis. MiXCR, run by TCRdb on the 5' RACE reads, gives a single entry per CDR3 protein. The repertoire has over 400,000 distinct CDR3 sequences, roughly 26% of them found once; the top ten carry 0.85% to 1%. The sequencing input was blood, either unsorted or a sorted T cell fraction (not recorded which). The receptor source for this set is a male donor with ankylosing spondylitis. The CDR3 runs from the conserved cysteine through the conserved F or W. Fields, in order: clone size, V gene, D gene, J gene, CDR3 DNA, CDR3 protein. A D gene is named only where the DNA matches it firmly. Some rows have no size entry. The others give once, few or many, or a class for an expanded clone.

abundance: few; v_gene: TRBV10-3; d_gene: .; j_gene: TRBJ2-3; CDR3nt: TGTGCCATCCGGGAGATGGCATCGGATACGCAGTATTTT; CDR3aa: CAIREMASDTQYF
abundance: .; v_gene: TRBV28; d_gene: .; j_gene: TRBJ2-5; CDR3nt: TGTGCCAGCAGTTCCCCCGGACAGACCCAGTACTTC; CDR3aa: CASSSPGQTQYF
abundance: many; v_gene: TRBV7-9; d_gene: .; j_gene: TRBJ2-1; CDR3nt: TGTGCCAGCAGCCTTCTTTCCCTCGGTGAGCAGTTCTTC; CDR3aa: CASSLLSLGEQFF
abundance: many; v_gene: TRBV12-3/TRBV12-4; d_gene: .; j_gene: TRBJ2-5; CDR3nt: TGTGCCAGCAGTATTGGACAGCAAGAGACCCAGTACTTC; CDR3aa: CASSIGQQETQYF
abundance: .; v_gene: TRBV3-1; d_gene: .; j_gene: TRBJ2-1; CDR3nt: TGTGCCAGCAAGTACGCCGGGGGTGAGCAGTTCTTC; CDR3aa: CASKYAGGEQFF
abundance: .; v_gene: TRBV6-1; d_gene: .; j_gene: TRBJ1-2; CDR3nt: TGTGCCACGCGCCTGACTAACTATGGCTACACCTTC; CDR3aa: CATRLTNYGYTF
abundance: few; v_gene: TRBV6-1; d_gene: .; j_gene: TRBJ1-5; CDR3nt: TGTGCCAGCAGTAAGGACTCTCTCGGGAATCAGCCCCAGCATTTT; CDR3aa: CASSKDSLGNQPQHF
abundance: once; v_gene: TRBV20-1; d_gene: .; j_gene: TRBJ1-1; CDR3nt: TGCAGTGCTGTAAGTAGGAACACTGAAGCTTTCTTT; CDR3aa: CSAVSRNTEAFF
abundance: .; v_gene: TRBV5-1; d_gene: .; j_gene: TRBJ2-2; CDR3nt: TGCGCCAGCAGCCCCGGTGGGCAGGCGAACACCGGGGAGCTGTTTTTT; CDR3aa: CASSPGGQANTGELFF
abundance: few; v_gene: TRBV5-1; d_gene: .; j_gene: TRBJ1-1; CDR3nt: TGCGCCAGCAGCCTTGGACAGGAAGCTTTCTTT; CDR3aa: CASSLGQEAFF
abundance: .; v_gene: TRBV12-3/TRBV12-4; d_gene: TRBD1; j_gene: TRBJ1-5; CDR3nt: TGTGCCAGCAGTTTCGCAGGGGGCAACTATCAGCCCCAGCATTTT; CDR3aa: CASSFAGGNYQPQHF
abundance: few; v_gene: TRBV11-2; d_gene: .; j_gene: TRBJ2-1; CDR3nt: TGTGCCAGCAGCAGGGACCGGCTGGAGCAGTTCTTC; CDR3aa: CASSRDRLEQFF
abundance: .; v_gene: TRBV14; d_gene: .; j_gene: TRBJ2-1; CDR3nt: TGTGCCAGCAGCCCCTCAAGGGCCAATGAGCAGTTCTTC; CDR3aa: CASSPSRANEQFF
abundance: few; v_gene: TRBV4-2; d_gene: TRBD2; j_gene: TRBJ2-5; CDR3nt: TGTGCCAGCAGCCAAAAAAGAGGACGGGAGGACTCTACAGAGACCCAGTACTTC; CDR3aa: CASSQKRGREDSTETQYF
abundance: once; v_gene: TRBV5-6; d_gene: TRBD2; j_gene: TRBJ2-1; CDR3nt: TGTGCCAGCAGCTTGGAACCTAGCGGAACCTACAATGAGCAGTTCTTC; CDR3aa: CASSLEPSGTYNEQFF
abundance: .; v_gene: TRBV5-1; d_gene: .; j_gene: TRBJ2-1; CDR3nt: TGCGCCAGCAGCTTGGCCTGGGACACCCAAAGGCAGTTCTTC; CDR3aa: CASSLAWDTQRQFF
abundance: many; v_gene: TRBV12-3/TRBV12-4; d_gene: .; j_gene: TRBJ1-2; CDR3nt: TGTGCCAGCATCAGAGATGGCGATGGCTACACCTTC; CDR3aa: CASIRDGDGYTF
abundance: .; v_gene: TRBV24-1; d_gene: TRBD1; j_gene: TRBJ2-5; CDR3nt: TGTGCCACCTCCGGGGGGACAGGGATGATCAGGCAGTACTTC; CDR3aa: CATSGGTGMIRQYF
abundance: few; v_gene: TRBV20-1; d_gene: .; j_gene: TRBJ2-1; CDR3nt: TGCAGTGCTACAGCCCTATACAATGAGCAGTTCTTC; CDR3aa: CSATALYNEQFF
abundance: few; v_gene: TRBV15; d_gene: .; j_gene: TRBJ1-1; CDR3nt: TGTGCCACCAGCAGAGGAGTCGCCCACACTGAAGCTTTCTTT; CDR3aa: CATSRGVAHTEAFF
abundance: few; v_gene: TRBV15; d_gene: .; j_gene: TRBJ2-7; CDR3nt: TGTGCCACCAGCAGAGAGAGCAGAACCGCCTACGAGCAGTACTTC; CDR3aa: CATSRESRTAYEQYF
abundance: few; v_gene: TRBV4-2; d_gene: TRBD1; j_gene: TRBJ1-1; CDR3nt: TGTGCCAGCAGCCAAGATACGGACAGGGGGGGAGGCACTGAAGCTTTCTTT; CDR3aa: CASSQDTDRGGGTEAFF
abundance: few; v_gene: TRBV2; d_gene: .; j_gene: TRBJ2-3; CDR3nt: TGTGCCAGCCTCTTTCAGGGAACAGATACGCAGTATTTT; CDR3aa: CASLFQGTDTQYF
abundance: few; v_gene: TRBV5-1; d_gene: .; j_gene: TRBJ2-1; CDR3nt: TGCGCCAGCAGCTGGGGTTCGAAGGACAATGAGCAGTTCTTC; CDR3aa: CASSWGSKDNEQFF
abundance: .; v_gene: TRBV7-2; d_gene: .; j_gene: TRBJ2-5; CDR3nt: TGTGCCAGCAGCTTAGCCAGGGGACGACAAGAGACCCAGTACTTC; CDR3aa: CASSLARGRQETQYF
abundance: .; v_gene: TRBV10-3; d_gene: TRBD1; j_gene: TRBJ1-5; CDR3nt: TGTGCCATCAGCCTTTCAGGGGGCGAGGGTCAGCCCCAGCATTTT; CDR3aa: CAISLSGGEGQPQHF
abundance: .; v_gene: TRBV9; d_gene: .; j_gene: TRBJ2-2; CDR3nt: TGTGCCAGCAGCGTAGCCTCAGGGATGGACACCGGGGAGCTGTTTTTT; CDR3aa: CASSVASGMDTGELFF
abundance: few; v_gene: TRBV25-1; d_gene: TRBD2; j_gene: TRBJ2-3; CDR3nt: TGTGCCAGCAGTGAATTAGCGGGTGGCACAGATACGCAGTATTTT; CDR3aa: CASSELAGGTDTQYF
abundance: .; v_gene: TRBV5-1; d_gene: .; j_gene: TRBJ2-7; CDR3nt: TGCGCCAGCAGCTTCAGGAACGAGCAGTACTTC; CDR3aa: CASSFRNEQYF
abundance: .; v_gene: TRBV7-8; d_gene: TRBD2; j_gene: TRBJ2-1; CDR3nt: TGTGCCAGCCAGCGAGGGGACTACCGGGGCGATGAGCAGTTCTTC; CDR3aa: CASQRGDYRGDEQFF
abundance: many; v_gene: TRBV20-1; d_gene: TRBD1; j_gene: TRBJ1-5; CDR3nt: TGCAGTGCTAATCAGGGGGCCAATCAGCCCCAGCATTTT; CDR3aa: CSANQGANQPQHF
abundance: few; v_gene: TRBV11-3; d_gene: .; j_gene: TRBJ2-3; CDR3nt: TGTGCCAGCACGTGGAGGGGGAACACAGATACGCAGTATTTT; CDR3aa: CASTWRGNTDTQYF